This T cell receptor beta chain came from a study of control samples from healthy donors and cancer patients (dated by TCRdb to 2020 to 2021). Comment on this clone: Its antigen target is currently unknown. Nothing much larger sits one base from this clone, and base qualities are not available.

Counted from cysteine to phenylalanine, this CDR3 has 14 amino acids. CDR3 DNA is the only sequence kept; it has 42 bases, read in frame from the first base. In the germline V gene, CDR1 corresponds to ENHRY and CDR2 to SYGVKD. Trimming takes 5 bases off V and 7 bases off J; junction bases not matched to a gene: 7. Library construction relied on the immunoSEQ multiplex PCR assay. TCRdb's version of the immuneACCESS table is confined to in-frame rearrangements and falls short of the full clone set. An unresolved V gene accounts for under half of the shortfall where checked; the remainder is of unknown origin. Recorded for this sample are 84,000 or so clones; approximately 80% of them occurred a single time. The ten largest clones represent around 10% of the sample.

The sequencing sample was made of PBMCs. The V and J genes are TRBV10-3 and TRBJ2-5, with 10 middle bases fitting TRBD2. The source is a man aged 55 to 70 with head and neck cancer. At the DNA level, the sequence is TGTGCCATCAGTTCCGGGACTAGCGAAAGGACCCAGTACTTC. This sequence encodes CAISSGTSERTQYF.